The entry below gives a single TCR beta chain sequence along with its context. Its antigen is undetermined. The data were taken from a study of glioma-infiltrating T cells after dendritic cell vaccination. V shed 5 bases and J 2 bases; nucleotides not matched to a gene: 19. The CDR3 is 19 amino acids. Germline lookup yields CDR1 SEHNR and CDR2 FQNEAQ (reference sequence). Study-wide results and caveats: Higher pretreatment TIL content predicted longer progression-free time and survival.

Input was 2 to 2.5 ug genomic DNA, or all available if less. Profiling relied on immunoSEQ multiplex PCR, and the TCRdb table lists in-frame clones only, not all of them. The data contain some 100,000 clones, over 75% of them seen just once; the ten biggest clones take up less than 3%. Isocitrate dehydrogenase mutation was absent in all glioblastoma patients. The rearrangement links TRBV7-9 to TRBJ1-1, with 8 bases aligning to TRBD1. The material was blood, obtained before dendritic cell vaccination. The clonotype was recovered from a human donor with glioblastoma. CDR3 bases: TGTGCCAGCAGCCATCCCAGGGGGCAGGGGGCGTTCATTAACACTGAAGCTTTCTTT. It specifies CASSHPRGQGAFINTEAFF.